A single T cell receptor (beta chain) is shown here with its context. Antigen: not known. Libraries were prepared by immunoSEQ multiplex PCR; TCRdb keeps only in-frame clonotypes and omits some of them. Here the sample spans 39,000 or so clones, about four fifths being singletons. The CDR3 consists of 15 residues. Germline values: CDR1 KGHSH, CDR2 LQKENI. The ends were cut back, 2 bases at V and 1 base at J, with 8 bases in the middle. These data originate in a study of a mutant IDH1 vaccine in newly diagnosed glioma. Study-wide background: Radiotherapy alone preceded vaccination by 4-6 weeks; alternatively, vaccination started with temozolomide cycles. Treated patients, averaging around 40 years, were around 62% male and around 40% female. Pretreatment consisted of radiotherapy, temozolomide, or both, with most receiving both.

Study outcomes and limitations: Top peripheral T cell clonotype shifts appeared unrelated to pseudoprogression.

Time point here: week 5, during vaccination. Topical imiquimod was applied with each vaccine dose, which held 300 ug of mutant IDH1 20-mer peptide. The sequence came from a man in his forties with glioma. The sample in question was PBMCs, obtained from a glioma patient whose treatment included an IDH1 peptide vaccine. V is TRBV18 and J is TRBJ2-2; D unclear. The CDR3: CASSPVSRNTGELFF. The CDR3 DNA is TGTGCCAGCTCACCAGTATCTAGGAACACCGGGGAGCTGTTTTTT.